The source of this T cell receptor beta chain is a study of T cell repertoires in cytomegalovirus infection. For the study at large: Used in the study were CMV epitopes, some recently identified and HLA-C-restricted, others well-studied and HLA-B-restricted. Public TCR beta signatures indicated both CMV infection and matching HLA type.

TCRdb independently ran MiXCR on the reads; one entry per CDR3 protein. The sample lists 110,000 or so distinct CDR3 sequences, over 25% occurring once. Study-level results: The cumulative frequency of public TCR beta families identified carriers of CMV plus the relevant HLA.

A remark on this clonotype: As yet, its antigen is unknown.

The CDR3 has 13 amino acids. The germline V and J ends were trimmed by 1 base and 5 bases, with 11 bases remaining between them. Germline CDR1 reads DFQATT; CDR2 reads SNEGSKA (reference sequence). The source is a human donor in good health (CMV status not recorded). Some clones in this sample may be carry-over from other donors' samples. This specimen consisted of CD8+ T cells from cultured PBMCs, obtained from culture after CMV antigen stimulation. V usage is TRBV20-1 and J usage is TRBJ1-2; D remains unclear. The CDR3 DNA reads TGCAGTGCTAGAGGGGCCAGGTCTTATGGCTACACCTTC. It translates to CSARGARSYGYTF.